Listed below are T cell receptor beta chains from one sample, sequenced in a study of early T cells in non-severe SARS-CoV-2 infection. TCRdb re-derived calls from the 5' RACE reads in MiXCR, one entry per CDR3 protein. The sample holds around 28,000 distinct CDR3 sequences; approximately 5.9% are singletons and the top ten take approximately 6.5%. Sequencing input: whole blood. The origin of the receptors is an adult who was a healthcare worker with PCR-confirmed SARS-CoV-2 infection or an uninfected control (not recorded which). CDR3s leave out the opening cysteine and the closing phenylalanine or tryptophan.

14	TRBJ2-3	TRBV7-3	ASSLLGSVKTDTQY
13	TRBJ2-1	TRBV9	ASSVGQGEHNEQF
12	TRBJ2-7	TRBV2	ASTTSGGPYEQY
14	TRBJ2-7	TRBV28	ASSPYGLAGDYEQY
14	TRBJ2-1	TRBV14	ASSQGGLAGLNEQF
13	TRBJ2-3	TRBV6-5	ASKPSGTSTDTQY
13	TRBJ2-1	TRBV5-5	ASSSGQASYNEQF
10	TRBJ2-1	TRBV20-1	SARRLGNEQF
9	TRBJ1-3	TRBV30	AWTHGNTIY
11	TRBJ2-1	TRBV5-6	ASSLVSHNEQF
13	TRBJ2-6	TRBV3-1	ASSQAGSGANVLT
9	TRBJ1-1	TRBV6-6	ASSQLGEAF
14	TRBJ1-1	TRBV7-9	ASSLVQGLGDTEAF
12	TRBJ2-3	TRBV7-2	ASSFSGRGDTQY
11	TRBJ2-7	TRBV4-1	ASSQTGYYEQY
14	TRBJ2-5	TRBV10-1	ASSDGTLAGQETQY
10	TRBJ2-7	TRBV20-1	SARQNMGEQY
15	TRBJ2-1	TRBV5-1	ASSFGQREGLHNEQF
12	TRBJ2-5	TRBV9	ASSVGGGLETQY
10	TRBJ2-1	TRBV6-1	ASSEVSLGQF
12	TRBJ2-7	TRBV28	ASSVGSGDYEQY
11	TRBJ2-7	TRBV20-1	SAPGTSGQQQY
16	TRBJ2-4	TRBV13	ASTTVTGFNRAKNIQY
13	TRBJ1-2	TRBV5-1	ASTLDPGGSYGYT
12	TRBJ2-1	TRBV29-1	SVEVWGSYNEQF
13	TRBJ2-1	TRBV29-1	SVEPRTSSYNEQF
11	TRBJ1-5	TRBV28	ASGLPSNQPQH
11	TRBJ2-5	TRBV7-3	ASSRGQGETQY
13	TRBJ2-3	TRBV20-1	SASSQYRETDTQY
15	TRBJ1-2	TRBV30	AWRMFPTGSANYGYT
13	TRBJ1-4	TRBV12-3/TRBV12-4	ASSLRGPTNEKLF
15	TRBJ2-1	TRBV5-1	ASSLSTLAGGYNEQF
15	TRBJ2-7	TRBV3-1	ASSQDLAGTPPYEQY
10	TRBJ2-1	TRBV12-3/TRBV12-4	ASTPAYNEQF
11	TRBJ2-1	TRBV10-3	AISGGRNNEQF
14	TRBJ1-5	TRBV28	ASSLDRGPPNQPQH
11	TRBJ2-3	TRBV7-9	ASSSPVEDTQY
15	TRBJ1-2	TRBV12-5	ASVPIPERPSAKGYT
11	TRBJ1-5	TRBV10-1	ASSPGGNQPQH
13	TRBJ1-1	TRBV5-1	ASSLVGDSNTEAF
14	TRBJ1-3	TRBV4-1	ASSQGPGISGNTIY
11	TRBJ1-1	TRBV5-1	ASRLRTNTEAF
10	TRBJ2-1	TRBV10-1	ASSESGYEQF
16	TRBJ2-4	TRBV12-3/TRBV12-4	ASSHRGLGEGAKNIQY
13	TRBJ2-3	TRBV11-2	ASSFPGHLTDTQY
13	TRBJ2-2	TRBV6-1	ASSEAVGGTGELF
14	TRBJ2-1	TRBV4-2	ASSQERRSSYNEQF
12	TRBJ2-1	TRBV7-2	ASKRGGGSNEQF
11	TRBJ2-1	TRBV15	ATTQNGVHEQF
12	TRBJ2-7	TRBV15	ATSRDQDSYEQY
13	TRBJ2-1	TRBV28	ASSQREGPYNEQF
11	TRBJ2-4	TRBV7-9	ASSLGAKNIQY